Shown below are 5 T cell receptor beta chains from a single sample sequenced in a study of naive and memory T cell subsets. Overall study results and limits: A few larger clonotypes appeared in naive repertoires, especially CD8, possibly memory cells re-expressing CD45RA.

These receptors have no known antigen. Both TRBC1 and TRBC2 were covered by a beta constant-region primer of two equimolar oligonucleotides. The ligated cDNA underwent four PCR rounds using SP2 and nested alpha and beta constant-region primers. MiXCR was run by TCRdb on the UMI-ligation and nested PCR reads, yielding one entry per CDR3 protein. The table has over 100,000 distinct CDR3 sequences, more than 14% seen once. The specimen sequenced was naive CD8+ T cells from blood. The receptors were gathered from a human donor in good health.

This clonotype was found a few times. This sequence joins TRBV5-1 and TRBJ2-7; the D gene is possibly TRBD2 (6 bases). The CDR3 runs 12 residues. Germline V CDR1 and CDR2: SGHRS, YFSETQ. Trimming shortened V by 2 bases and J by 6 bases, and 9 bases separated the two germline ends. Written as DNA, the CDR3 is TGCGCCAGCAGCTTCAAGGGAGGCGAGCAGTACTTC. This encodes CASSFKGGEQYF.

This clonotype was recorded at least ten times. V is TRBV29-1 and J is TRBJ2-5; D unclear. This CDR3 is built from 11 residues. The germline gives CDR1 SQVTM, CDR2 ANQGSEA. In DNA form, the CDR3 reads TGCAGTGATTGCCTTTGCGGGACCCAGTACTTC. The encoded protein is CSDCLCGTQYF.

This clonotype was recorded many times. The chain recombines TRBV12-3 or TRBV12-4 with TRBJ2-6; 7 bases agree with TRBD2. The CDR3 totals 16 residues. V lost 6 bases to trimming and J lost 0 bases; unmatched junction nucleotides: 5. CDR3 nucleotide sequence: TGTGCCAGCAGCAGCGGGGCCCCCTCTGGGGCCAACGTCCTGACTTTC. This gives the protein CASSSGAPSGANVLTF.

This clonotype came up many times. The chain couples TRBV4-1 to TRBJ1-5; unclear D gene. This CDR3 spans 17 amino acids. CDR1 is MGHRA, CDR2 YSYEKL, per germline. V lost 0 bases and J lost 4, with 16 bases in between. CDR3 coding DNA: TGCGCCAGCAGCCAAGATTACAGCCCCTACGGTAATCAGCCCCAGCATTTT. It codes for CASSQDYSPYGNQPQHF.

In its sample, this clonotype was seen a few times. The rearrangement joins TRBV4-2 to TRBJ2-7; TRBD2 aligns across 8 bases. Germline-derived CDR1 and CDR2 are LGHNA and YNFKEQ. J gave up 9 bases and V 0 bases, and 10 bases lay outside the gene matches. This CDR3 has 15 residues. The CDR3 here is CASSQEAGALNTQYF. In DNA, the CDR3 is TGTGCCAGCAGCCAAGAAGCGGGGGCGCTTAACACGCAGTACTTC.